This is a list of T cell receptor beta chains from one sample in a study of shared clonotypes between healthy human individuals. The method was immunoSEQ multiplex PCR; TCRdb's version includes in-frame clones alone and lacks a portion of them. The repertoire consists of roughly 2.2 million clones, with around 90% occurring once and the leading ten covering 0.37%. Sequences were obtained from naive CD4+ T cells from PBMCs. The receptors stem from a man younger than 35 in good health. Some clones in this sample may be carry-over from other donors' samples. Both conserved end residues are part of each CDR3. Fields, in order: V gene, J gene, D gene, CDR3 length, clone size, CDR3 DNA, CDR3 protein. A D gene is named only where the DNA matches it firmly. Size is stated for part of the rows, as once, few or many counts, or as a class when the clone is expanded.

v_call: TRBV7-2; j_call: TRBJ1-4; d_call: .; cdr3_length: 14; clone_size: .; cdr3_nt: TGTGCCAGCAGCTTCTGGGGTAGCGGCGAAAAACTGTTTTTT; cdr3_aa: CASSFWGSGEKLFF
v_call: TRBV15; j_call: TRBJ2-1; d_call: .; cdr3_length: 12; clone_size: .; cdr3_nt: TGTGCCACCAGCAGCGAATCGGGACATTCGTTCTTC; cdr3_aa: CATSSESGHSFF
v_call: TRBV19; j_call: TRBJ2-1; d_call: TRBD2; cdr3_length: 14; clone_size: .; cdr3_nt: TGTGCCAGTAGTATGGCTAGCGGGAGGGATGAGCAGTTCTTC; cdr3_aa: CASSMASGRDEQFF
v_call: TRBV29-1; j_call: TRBJ1-1; d_call: .; cdr3_length: 13; clone_size: .; cdr3_nt: TGCAGCGTTGTTCGCCCTATGGGCACTGAAGCTTTCTTT; cdr3_aa: CSVVRPMGTEAFF
v_call: TRBV10-3; j_call: TRBJ1-1; d_call: TRBD1; cdr3_length: 14; clone_size: .; cdr3_nt: TGTGCCATCAGTCGACAGGGGATGGACACTGAAGCTTTCTTT; cdr3_aa: CAISRQGMDTEAFF
v_call: TRBV6-5; j_call: TRBJ2-7; d_call: TRBD1; cdr3_length: 15; clone_size: .; cdr3_nt: TGTGCCAGCAGCCCTGACAGGGGATCCACCTACGAGCAGTACTTC; cdr3_aa: CASSPDRGSTYEQYF
v_call: TRBV5-1; j_call: TRBJ2-1; d_call: .; cdr3_length: 13; clone_size: .; cdr3_nt: TGCGCCAGCAGCTTGTCCTTGCCCAATGAGCAGTTCTTC; cdr3_aa: CASSLSLPNEQFF
v_call: TRBV7-3; j_call: TRBJ2-2; d_call: .; cdr3_length: 16; clone_size: .; cdr3_nt: TGTGCCAGCAGTTATCGCCGGGACGGGAACACCGGGGAGCTGTTTTTT; cdr3_aa: CASSYRRDGNTGELFF
v_call: TRBV5-1; j_call: TRBJ2-7; d_call: TRBD2; cdr3_length: 15; clone_size: .; cdr3_nt: TGCGCCAGCAGCAGGACTAGCGGGAGCCCGGGTGAGCAGTACTTC; cdr3_aa: CASSRTSGSPGEQYF
v_call: TRBV29-1; j_call: TRBJ2-5; d_call: TRBD2; cdr3_length: 14; clone_size: .; cdr3_nt: TGCAGCGCCTCCCCTAGCGGGAGCGGGGAGACCCAGTACTTC; cdr3_aa: CSASPSGSGETQYF
v_call: TRBV28; j_call: TRBJ1-1; d_call: .; cdr3_length: 13; clone_size: few; cdr3_nt: TGTGCCAGCAGTGGCCGGGGGGACACTGAAGCTTTCTTT; cdr3_aa: CASSGRGDTEAFF
v_call: TRBV7-6; j_call: TRBJ2-2; d_call: TRBD2; cdr3_length: 16; clone_size: .; cdr3_nt: TGTGCCAGCAGCTTATTCGGGGGGTCGGACACCGGGGAGCTGTTTTTT; cdr3_aa: CASSLFGGSDTGELFF
v_call: TRBV6-1; j_call: TRBJ1-2; d_call: .; cdr3_length: 12; clone_size: .; cdr3_nt: TGTGCCAGCAGTATGAACATGGGGGGCTACACCTTC; cdr3_aa: CASSMNMGGYTF
v_call: TRBV2; j_call: TRBJ2-7; d_call: .; cdr3_length: 13; clone_size: .; cdr3_nt: TGTGCCAGCAGTGAAGTAGGTTTCTACGAGCAGTACTTC; cdr3_aa: CASSEVGFYEQYF
v_call: TRBV28; j_call: TRBJ2-4; d_call: .; cdr3_length: 14; clone_size: .; cdr3_nt: TGTGCCAGCGGGCTAACGGGCAACAAAAACATTCAGTACTTC; cdr3_aa: CASGLTGNKNIQYF
v_call: TRBV5-1; j_call: TRBJ1-1; d_call: .; cdr3_length: 14; clone_size: .; cdr3_nt: TGCGCCAGCGAGGCCCTCGCCGGGAACACTGAAGCTTTCTTT; cdr3_aa: CASEALAGNTEAFF
v_call: TRBV5-1; j_call: TRBJ2-5; d_call: .; cdr3_length: 13; clone_size: .; cdr3_nt: TGCGCCAGCAGCTTGATCCCCGAGGAGACCCAGTACTTC; cdr3_aa: CASSLIPEETQYF
v_call: TRBV28; j_call: TRBJ2-6; d_call: .; cdr3_length: 15; clone_size: .; cdr3_nt: TGTGCCAGCACCCCCCGACCGGCTGGGGCCAACGTCCTGACTTTC; cdr3_aa: CASTPRPAGANVLTF
v_call: TRBV7-3; j_call: TRBJ2-2; d_call: TRBD1; cdr3_length: 15; clone_size: .; cdr3_nt: TGTGCCAGCAGCCGGGGGACAGGGGTAACCGGGGAGCTGTTTTTT; cdr3_aa: CASSRGTGVTGELFF
v_call: TRBV5-1; j_call: TRBJ2-1; d_call: .; cdr3_length: 14; clone_size: .; cdr3_nt: TGCGCCAGCAGCTTGGCCGCTGGAAACAATGAGCAGTTCTTC; cdr3_aa: CASSLAAGNNEQFF
v_call: TRBV10-1; j_call: TRBJ2-1; d_call: TRBD1; cdr3_length: 13; clone_size: .; cdr3_nt: TGCGCCAGACAGGGGGCCTCCTACAATGAGCAGTTCTTC; cdr3_aa: CARQGASYNEQFF
v_call: TRBV6-5; j_call: TRBJ1-4; d_call: .; cdr3_length: 14; clone_size: .; cdr3_nt: TGTGCCAGCAGTGGCCGTTTGCAGAGTGAAAAACTGTTTTTT; cdr3_aa: CASSGRLQSEKLFF
v_call: TRBV18; j_call: TRBJ2-3; d_call: .; cdr3_length: 15; clone_size: .; cdr3_nt: TGTGCCAGCTCACCACCTTCGCTTAGCACAGATACGCAGTATTTT; cdr3_aa: CASSPPSLSTDTQYF
v_call: TRBV7-9; j_call: TRBJ2-1; d_call: .; cdr3_length: 12; clone_size: .; cdr3_nt: TGTGCCAGCAGCTTTGGCTTTCCCGAGCAGTTCTTC; cdr3_aa: CASSFGFPEQFF
v_call: TRBV7-2; j_call: TRBJ2-3; d_call: .; cdr3_length: 16; clone_size: .; cdr3_nt: TGTGCCAGCAGCTTAGCGATGGGCGCGACGGCAGATACGCAGTATTTT; cdr3_aa: CASSLAMGATADTQYF
v_call: TRBV9; j_call: TRBJ2-2; d_call: TRBD2; cdr3_length: 16; clone_size: .; cdr3_nt: TGTGCCAGCAGCTGGGGAGGGGAGGGGAACACCGGGGAGCTGTTTTTT; cdr3_aa: CASSWGGEGNTGELFF
v_call: TRBV28; j_call: TRBJ1-5; d_call: .; cdr3_length: 14; clone_size: .; cdr3_nt: TGTGCCAGCAGTCGGGTCGATAGCAATCAGCCCCAGCATTTT; cdr3_aa: CASSRVDSNQPQHF
v_call: TRBV5-1; j_call: TRBJ2-1; d_call: TRBD2; cdr3_length: 16; clone_size: .; cdr3_nt: TGCGCCAGCAGCCTACCACCTAGCGGGGCCTACAATGAGCAGTTCTTC; cdr3_aa: CASSLPPSGAYNEQFF
v_call: TRBV25-1; j_call: TRBJ2-1; d_call: .; cdr3_length: 12; clone_size: once; cdr3_nt: TGTGCCAGCCGTGCCGCGGGCAATGAGCAGTTCTTC; cdr3_aa: CASRAAGNEQFF
v_call: TRBV28; j_call: TRBJ2-7; d_call: TRBD2; cdr3_length: 15; clone_size: .; cdr3_nt: TGTGCCAGCAGTGAAGCGGGAGCGGGTGCCTACGAGCAGTACTTC; cdr3_aa: CASSEAGAGAYEQYF
v_call: TRBV5-4; j_call: TRBJ1-2; d_call: .; cdr3_length: 15; clone_size: .; cdr3_nt: TGTGCCAGCAGCATACCGGTGGGGGTGAACTATGGCTACACCTTC; cdr3_aa: CASSIPVGVNYGYTF
v_call: TRBV28; j_call: TRBJ2-5; d_call: .; cdr3_length: 10; clone_size: .; cdr3_nt: TGTGCCAGCAGTCATGGGACCCAGTACTTC; cdr3_aa: CASSHGTQYF
v_call: TRBV6-6; j_call: TRBJ2-7; d_call: .; cdr3_length: 12; clone_size: .; cdr3_nt: TGTGCCAGCAGATACCCCCCCCACGAGCAGTACTTC; cdr3_aa: CASRYPPHEQYF
v_call: TRBV5-1; j_call: TRBJ1-1; d_call: .; cdr3_length: 14; clone_size: once; cdr3_nt: TGTGCCAGCATCGTCTGGACAAAGAACACTGAAGCTTTCTTT; cdr3_aa: CASIVWTKNTEAFF
v_call: TRBV6-5; j_call: TRBJ2-5; d_call: .; cdr3_length: 14; clone_size: .; cdr3_nt: TGTGCCAGCAGCTCGACGGAGGGACTGGCGACCCAGTACTTC; cdr3_aa: CASSSTEGLATQYF
v_call: TRBV27; j_call: TRBJ2-5; d_call: .; cdr3_length: 12; clone_size: few; cdr3_nt: TGTGCCAGCAGTTTATGGGGAGAGACCCAGTACTTC; cdr3_aa: CASSLWGETQYF
v_call: TRBV7-2; j_call: TRBJ2-1; d_call: .; cdr3_length: 14; clone_size: .; cdr3_nt: TGTGCCAGCAGCTTAGCGCTCGAGTACAATGAGCAGTTCTTC; cdr3_aa: CASSLALEYNEQFF
v_call: TRBV7-6; j_call: TRBJ1-1; d_call: TRBD1; cdr3_length: 17; clone_size: .; cdr3_nt: TGTGCCAGCAGCTTACATCCCCCGGGACAGGGGACCACTGAAGCTTTCTTT; cdr3_aa: CASSLHPPGQGTTEAFF
v_call: TRBV28; j_call: TRBJ1-5; d_call: .; cdr3_length: 15; clone_size: .; cdr3_nt: TGTGCCAGCACGGGTCTGCTTATGGGCAATCAGCCCCAGCATTTT; cdr3_aa: CASTGLLMGNQPQHF
v_call: TRBV27; j_call: TRBJ2-7; d_call: .; cdr3_length: 14; clone_size: .; cdr3_nt: TGTGCCAGCAGTACCCGGACAGCCTCCTACGAGCAGTACTTC; cdr3_aa: CASSTRTASYEQYF
v_call: TRBV27; j_call: TRBJ1-1; d_call: .; cdr3_length: 14; clone_size: .; cdr3_nt: TGTGCCAGCTCCCTTCTAACGGGAAACACTGAAGCTTTCTTT; cdr3_aa: CASSLLTGNTEAFF
v_call: TRBV5-1; j_call: TRBJ2-7; d_call: TRBD1; cdr3_length: 15; clone_size: .; cdr3_nt: TGCGCCAGCAGCACACCAGGACAGGGGAGGTACGAGCAGTACTTC; cdr3_aa: CASSTPGQGRYEQYF
v_call: TRBV4-1; j_call: TRBJ1-3; d_call: .; cdr3_length: 15; clone_size: .; cdr3_nt: TGCGCCAGCAGAAGCGAAAGAGGGAACCTTAACACCATATATTTT; cdr3_aa: CASRSERGNLNTIYF
v_call: TRBV10-2; j_call: TRBJ2-3; d_call: .; cdr3_length: 16; clone_size: .; cdr3_nt: TGCGCCAGCAGCGATGAAGGAGGGCCCGGCACAGATACGCAGTATTTT; cdr3_aa: CASSDEGGPGTDTQYF
v_call: TRBV29-1; j_call: TRBJ1-1; d_call: TRBD1; cdr3_length: 16; clone_size: .; cdr3_nt: TGCAGCGTCTCACCGGGACAGGGAGAGTACAACACTGAAGCTTTCTTT; cdr3_aa: CSVSPGQGEYNTEAFF
v_call: TRBV6-6; j_call: TRBJ2-5; d_call: TRBD2; cdr3_length: 15; clone_size: once; cdr3_nt: TGTGCCAGCAGTTTCGGCGGGACGGGGGGAGAGACCCAGTACTTC; cdr3_aa: CASSFGGTGGETQYF
v_call: TRBV2; j_call: TRBJ2-2; d_call: .; cdr3_length: 14; clone_size: .; cdr3_nt: TGTGCCAGCAGGACGACGTTGAGGGCCGGGGAGCTGTTTTTT; cdr3_aa: CASRTTLRAGELFF
v_call: TRBV4-1; j_call: TRBJ1-2; d_call: .; cdr3_length: 17; clone_size: .; cdr3_nt: TGCGCCAGCAGCCAAGGACCAGTCCTTACTCCCCCTTATGGCTACACCTTC; cdr3_aa: CASSQGPVLTPPYGYTF
v_call: TRBV9; j_call: TRBJ1-2; d_call: .; cdr3_length: 14; clone_size: .; cdr3_nt: TGTGCCAGCAGCCTGGCCGGGGCACGGTATGGCTACACCTTC; cdr3_aa: CASSLAGARYGYTF
v_call: TRBV5-4; j_call: TRBJ2-3; d_call: TRBD2; cdr3_length: 16; clone_size: .; cdr3_nt: TGTGCCAGCAGCAAGGGGACTAGCGGGAGTGCAGATACGCAGTATTTT; cdr3_aa: CASSKGTSGSADTQYF
v_call: TRBV25-1; j_call: TRBJ2-2; d_call: .; cdr3_length: 14; clone_size: .; cdr3_nt: TGTGCCAGCAGTGGCACTAGGAACACCGGGGAGCTGTTTTTT; cdr3_aa: CASSGTRNTGELFF
v_call: TRBV5-1; j_call: TRBJ2-3; d_call: .; cdr3_length: 15; clone_size: .; cdr3_nt: TGCGCCAGCAGCTTGCGGCCCGACAACACAGATACGCAGTATTTT; cdr3_aa: CASSLRPDNTDTQYF
v_call: TRBV29-1; j_call: TRBJ2-7; d_call: .; cdr3_length: 11; clone_size: once; cdr3_nt: TGCAGCGTTGGGCGGGGCTACGAGCAGTACTTC; cdr3_aa: CSVGRGYEQYF